These T cell receptor beta chains were read from a single sample in a study of T-cell reconstitution after alpha-beta-depleted transplantation in children. TCRdb analysed the PCR reads with MiXCR anew, one entry per CDR3 protein. Of 330,000 or so distinct CDR3 sequences listed, 6.5% to 9% are singletons. Material: peripheral blood, obtained 360 days after TCRalphabeta/CD19-depleted stem cell transplant. These receptor sequences come from a female patient under 10 years old who had a stem cell transplant for Fanconi anemia, so the T cells may come from the graft donor. The CDR3 runs from the conserved cysteine through the conserved F or W. A D gene is named only where the DNA matches it firmly. Size values are once, few and many counts, or a class for expanded clones, and some rows have none.

d_call	clone_size	v_call	j_call	cdr3_nt	cdr3_aa
.	many	TRBV5-1	TRBJ2-2	TGCGCCAGCAGCCACCAACACACCGGGGAGCTGTTTTTT	CASSHQHTGELFF
.	.	TRBV6-2/TRBV6-3	TRBJ1-1	TGTGCCGGCAGTTACGACGACCTCAAGGGGAACACTGAAGCTTTCTTT	CAGSYDDLKGNTEAFF
TRBD2	.	TRBV27	TRBJ2-2	TGTGCCAGCAGTTTAACGGGGGGTTTCGGGGAGCTGTTTTTT	CASSLTGGFGELFF
.	.	TRBV5-1	TRBJ1-1	TGCGCCAGCAGCCGCACAGGTACTACCAACACTGAAGCTTTCTTT	CASSRTGTTNTEAFF
.	few	TRBV20-1	TRBJ1-3	TGCAGTGCTAGAAGAGCACCTAGTAGCTCTGGAAACACCATATATTTT	CSARRAPSSSGNTIYF
.	.	TRBV5-6	TRBJ2-1	TGTGCCAGCAGCTTGGGAGGGCAGAATGAGCAGTTCTTC	CASSLGGQNEQFF
.	.	TRBV6-1	TRBJ2-3	TGTGCCAGCAGTGGGAGGACAGTGGCATTCACAGATACGCAGTATTTT	CASSGRTVAFTDTQYF
TRBD1	few	TRBV6-2/TRBV6-3	TRBJ1-1	TGTGCCAGCAGTTACACCCCGGACAGGGAAGCTTTCTTT	CASSYTPDREAFF
.	.	TRBV6-6	TRBJ2-7	TGTGCCAGCAGTTACCGGCCAGACTACGAGCAGTACTTC	CASSYRPDYEQYF
TRBD2	many	TRBV6-2/TRBV6-3	TRBJ2-1	TGTGCCAGCACCTCCCGGGGACTAGCAAACAATGAGCAGTTCTTC	CASTSRGLANNEQFF
TRBD1	many	TRBV20-1	TRBJ1-1	TGCAGTGCTAGACGCTGGACAGGGGGCACTGAAGCTTTCTTT	CSARRWTGGTEAFF
TRBD2	many	TRBV6-1	TRBJ2-7	TGTGCCAGCAGCCGGCCGGGGGGCTCCTACGAGCAGTACTTC	CASSRPGGSYEQYF
TRBD2	.	TRBV28	TRBJ2-3	TGTGCCAGTTTACCCTTTCTAGCGGGGGGAAGCACAGATACGCAGTATTTT	CASLPFLAGGSTDTQYF
TRBD1	many	TRBV28	TRBJ2-2	TGTGCCAGCAGTTTATCTGGGACAGGGTATGCCGGGGAGCTGTTTTTT	CASSLSGTGYAGELFF
.	many	TRBV6-1	TRBJ2-7	TGTGCTGTGCGGGGTGGCTCCTACGAGCAGTACTTC	CAVRGGSYEQYF
.	.	TRBV4-1	TRBJ1-2	TGCGCCAGCAGCCAAGACAAGAGTAACTATGGCTACACCTTC	CASSQDKSNYGYTF
.	many	TRBV7-2	TRBJ2-2	TGTGCCAGCAGCTTATCGGGGCCGCACACCGGGGAGCTGTTTTTT	CASSLSGPHTGELFF
.	many	TRBV5-1	TRBJ2-7	TGCGCCAGCAGCTTTCAGACCCAAACCTACGAGCAGTACTTC	CASSFQTQTYEQYF
.	many	TRBV15	TRBJ2-3	TGTGCCACCAGCACCTCATTGGAAGATACGCAGTATTTT	CATSTSLEDTQYF
.	.	TRBV6-6	TRBJ1-2	TGTGCCAGCACCGCCAGTTCCCCCTATGGCTACACCTTC	CASTASSPYGYTF
TRBD2	many	TRBV28	TRBJ2-3	TGTGCCAGCAGGCTAACTAGCGGGAGGGCAGATACGCAGTATTTT	CASRLTSGRADTQYF
TRBD2	many	TRBV20-1	TRBJ2-1	TGCAGTGCTACTAGCGGGAGGGCCAATGAGCAGTTCTTC	CSATSGRANEQFF
.	.	TRBV11-2	TRBJ2-3	TGTGCCAGCAGCCGGAGAGAGGCCGGCACAGATACGCAGTATTTT	CASSRREAGTDTQYF
.	many	TRBV11-2	TRBJ2-5	TGTGCCAGCAGCTTGGCGATAGCTGGACATCAAGAGACCCAGTACTTC	CASSLAIAGHQETQYF
.	.	TRBV7-7	TRBJ2-5	TGTGCCAGCAGCTTACTAGTTGAGGCAGAGACCCAGTACTTC	CASSLLVEAETQYF
.	many	TRBV9	TRBJ2-3	TGTGCCAGCAGCGTAGCGTGGCGAGGAGATACGCAGTATTTT	CASSVAWRGDTQYF
TRBD1	.	TRBV7-2	TRBJ1-3	TGTGCCAGCAGCTCCGGGACAGGGCATACGATTAATGGAAACACCATATATTTT	CASSSGTGHTINGNTIYF
.	few	TRBV5-1	TRBJ2-7	TGCGCCAGCAGAACCAGCGTTTCAACCTACGAGCAGTACTTC	CASRTSVSTYEQYF
TRBD1	few	TRBV28	TRBJ1-1	TGTGCCAGCAGACCCGGACAGGGGATGTATGCTGAAGCTTTCTTT	CASRPGQGMYAEAFF
TRBD1	few	TRBV5-6	TRBJ1-1	TGTGCCAGCAGCAGTCGACAGGGGGGAAGGGACACTGAAGCTTTCTTT	CASSSRQGGRDTEAFF
.	many	TRBV29-1	TRBJ2-1	TGCAGCGTTGGGCGGTTCTACAATGAGCAGTTCTTC	CSVGRFYNEQFF
.	many	TRBV12-3/TRBV12-4	TRBJ1-2	TGTGCCAGCGGTTCGATCAGGCCTCTTAACTATGGCTACACCTTC	CASGSIRPLNYGYTF
.	.	TRBV6-2/TRBV6-3	TRBJ2-3	TGTGCCAGCAGTTACGTGAGGGGGGCCAAAGATACGCAGTATTTT	CASSYVRGAKDTQYF
TRBD1	many	TRBV7-9	TRBJ1-3	TGTGCCAGCAGCTTATTAACGGACAGGCCAAACACCATATATTTT	CASSLLTDRPNTIYF
.	many	TRBV12-3/TRBV12-4	TRBJ2-5	TGTGCCAGCAGTATCGACCGGGGCCGGACTTTGCCCCAGTACTTC	CASSIDRGRTLPQYF
TRBD1	many	TRBV3-1	TRBJ2-7	TGTGCCAGCAGGAACAGGGGGGATCCCTACGAGCAGTACTTC	CASRNRGDPYEQYF
TRBD2	many	TRBV7-2	TRBJ2-7	TGTGCCAGCAGCCCGACTAGCCGACACTACGAGCAGTACTTC	CASSPTSRHYEQYF